What follows are 10 T cell receptor beta chains derived from one specimen sequenced in a study (dated by TCRdb to 2013 to 2016). The method was 5' RACE. The sequencer listed for this sample is Illumina MiSeq. The raw public reads went through TCRdb reprocessing: fastp at Q25, MiXCR clone calling, in-frame beta chains kept. Every entry covers one CDR3 protein and lists the most common genes and DNA from its rows. This sample gives around 33,000 distinct CDR3 sequences in total; roughly a quarter of them show up just once. The ten top clones hold about 4.3% of the sample. Specimen: memory CD4+ T cells sorted from blood. The intended sense of this specimen's cell subset or site label: memory CD4+ T cells, CD4+CD45RO+CD25-. The source is a female donor with breast cancer.

J is TRBJ2-1 and V is TRBV25-1; 11 nucleotides align to TRBD2. Trimming took 3 bases from V and 7 from J; bases not matched to a gene: 8. The germline gives CDR1 MGHDK, CDR2 SYGVNS. CDR3 length equals 16 residues. Here the CDR3 reads CASSDLTSGRGNEQFF. CDR3 sequence (DNA): TGTGCCAGCAGTGACCTTACTAGCGGGAGAGGTAATGAGCAGTTCTTC. The full variable domain, its missing parts supplied by reference TRBV25-1 and TRBJ2-1, is EADIYQTPRYLVIGTGKKITLECSQTMGHDKMYWYQQDPGMELHLIHYSYGVNSTEKGDLSSESTVSRIRTEHFPLTLESARPSHTSQYLCASSDLTSGRGNEQFFGPGTRLTVL.

The chain employs TRBV6-6 and TRBJ1-1, with D hard to call. The germline gives CDR1 MNHNY, CDR2 SVGAGI (reference sequence). This CDR3 spans 15 amino acids. The germline V and J ends were trimmed by 7 bases and 0 bases, with 15 bases remaining between them. The CDR3 loop reads CASTYPWEMNTEAFF. As DNA, the CDR3 is TGTGCCAGCACCTACCCTTGGGAGATGAACACTGAAGCTTTCTTT.

The chain is built from TRBV28 and TRBJ2-1; maybe TRBD2 (5 bases). V shed 5 bases and J shed 3 bases, with 17 bases lying between them. The CDR3 has 16 amino acids. Germline V gene sequence: CDR1 MDHEN, CDR2 SYDVKM. The CDR3 nucleotides are TGTGCCAGCAGTCCCCCGACTAATAGAATCTACAATGAGCAGTTCTTC. Its protein product is CASSPPTNRIYNEQFF.

This clonotype has only a few counts. This chain uses TRBV29-1 with TRBJ2-3, with TRBD2 matching over 10 bases. The germline CDR1 and CDR2 sequences are SQVTM and ANQGSEA. The CDR3 loop spans 13 amino acids. The J segment lost 5 bases and the V segment lost 6 bases, leaving 5 bases of the junction unmatched. The CDR3 DNA follows: TGCAGCGTCGGCGGGACTAGCGTAGATACGCAGTATTTT. Amino acids: CSVGGTSVDTQYF.

By sample fraction, this clonotype is medium-sized. The V call is TRBV6-2 or TRBV6-3, the J call TRBJ1-1; tentatively, D is TRBD1 (5 bases). CDR3 length equals 14 residues. Germline loops: CDR1 MNHEY, CDR2 SVGEGT. V lost 5 bases to trimming and J lost 1 base, with 11 bases between them. The CDR3 bases are TGTGCCAGCAGTATGCGGGGCGCGAACACTGAAGCTTTCTTT. Protein sequence: CASSMRGANTEAFF.

This clonotype has just one count. The rearrangement joins TRBV7-6 to TRBJ1-6; D is uncertain. This CDR3 is built from 15 residues. V dropped 5 bases and J dropped 2 bases, with 10 bases sitting between them. Per the germline V gene, CDR1 is SGHVS and CDR2 is FNYEAQ. CDR3 nucleotide sequence: TGTGCCAGCAGCCGAAACGCAGCCTATAATTCACCCCTCCACTTT. Translated, it gives CASSRNAAYNSPLHF.

This sequence joins TRBV21-1 and TRBJ1-6; TRBD1, as called in the table, went unchecked against the DNA. TRBV21-1 is a documented pseudogene. The CDR3 is 18 residues long. Written as DNA, the CDR3 is TGTGCCAGCAGTTTATTTTCCCGGGAGCTGCTTCGTAATTCACCCCACCACTTT. Amino acid sequence: CASSLFSRELLRNSPHHF.

In this sample, this clonotype turned up a few times. The genes are TRBV25-1 and TRBJ1-1, with 8 bases matching TRBD1. After removal of 8 bases from V and 3 bases from J, the junction contained 5 bases not matched to a gene. The CDR3 is made up of 13 amino acids. Germline values: CDR1 MGHDK, CDR2 SYGVNS. The CDR3 DNA follows: TGTGCCAGCTCGACAGGGGATTACACTGAAGCTTTCTTT. Protein product: CASSTGDYTEAFF.

Turning to this clonotype: One end of the junction does not line up with germline, which may come from a read error. The chain uses TRBV5-1 and TRBJ2-2; D not resolved. This CDR3 region has 11 residues. The V gene's germline CDR1 is SGHRS and CDR2 YFSETQ. The CDR3 DNA reads TGCGCCAGCAGCCTCACCTGGGAGCTGTTTTTT. Translating it yields CASSLTWELFF.

There are a few counts of this clonotype. J is TRBJ2-2 and V is TRBV12-3 or TRBV12-4, with D unresolved. The CDR3 is 16 residues long. Trimming removed 5 bases from V and 7 bases from J, with 20 bases in between. The CDR3 region is CASSPRRASIGGELFF. CDR3 DNA sequence: TGTGCCAGCAGTCCGAGACGGGCCTCCATTGGCGGGGAGCTGTTTTTT.